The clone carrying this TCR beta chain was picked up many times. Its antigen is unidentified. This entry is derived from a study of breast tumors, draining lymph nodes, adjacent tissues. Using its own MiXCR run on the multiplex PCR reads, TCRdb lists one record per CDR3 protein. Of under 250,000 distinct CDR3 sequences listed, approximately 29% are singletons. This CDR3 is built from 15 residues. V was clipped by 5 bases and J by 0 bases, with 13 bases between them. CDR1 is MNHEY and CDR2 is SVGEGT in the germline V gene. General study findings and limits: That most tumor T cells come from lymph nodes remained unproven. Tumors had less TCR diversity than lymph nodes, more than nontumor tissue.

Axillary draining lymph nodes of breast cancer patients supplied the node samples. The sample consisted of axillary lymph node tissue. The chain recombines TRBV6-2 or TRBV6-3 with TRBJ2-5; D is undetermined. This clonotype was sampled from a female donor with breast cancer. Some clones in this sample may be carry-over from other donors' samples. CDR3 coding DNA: TGTGCCAGCAGTACCCTCACAGAATACCAAGAGACCCAGTACTTC. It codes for CASSTLTEYQETQYF.